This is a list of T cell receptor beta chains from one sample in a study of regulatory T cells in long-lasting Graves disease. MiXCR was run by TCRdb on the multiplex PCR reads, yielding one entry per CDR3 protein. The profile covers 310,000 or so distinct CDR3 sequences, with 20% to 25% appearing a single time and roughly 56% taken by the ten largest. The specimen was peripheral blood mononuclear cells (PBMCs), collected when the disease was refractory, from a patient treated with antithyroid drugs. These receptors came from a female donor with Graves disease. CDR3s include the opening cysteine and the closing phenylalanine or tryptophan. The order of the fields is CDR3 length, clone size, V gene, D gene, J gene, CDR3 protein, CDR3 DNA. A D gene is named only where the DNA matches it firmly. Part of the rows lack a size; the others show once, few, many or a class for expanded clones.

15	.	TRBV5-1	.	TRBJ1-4	CASSLGLGTNEKLFF	TGCGCCAGCAGCTTGGGTCTGGGAACTAATGAAAAACTGTTTTTT
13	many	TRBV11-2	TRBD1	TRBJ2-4	CASSAGTGNIQYF	TGTGCCAGCAGCGCCGGGACAGGAAACATTCAGTACTTC
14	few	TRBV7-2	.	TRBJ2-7	CASSFSGFTYEQYF	TGTGCCAGCAGCTTCTCGGGGTTTACCTACGAGCAGTACTTC
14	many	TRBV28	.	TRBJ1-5	CASRPSGSNQPQHF	TGTGCCAGCAGACCCTCAGGTAGCAATCAGCCCCAGCATTTT
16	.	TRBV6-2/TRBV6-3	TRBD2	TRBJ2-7	CASSYGTSGSSYEQYF	TGTGCCAGCAGTTACGGGACTAGCGGGAGCTCCTACGAGCAGTACTTC
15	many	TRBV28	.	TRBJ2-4	CASSLTGLGKNIQYF	TGTGCCAGCAGTTTAACAGGGTTGGGGAAAAACATTCAGTACTTC
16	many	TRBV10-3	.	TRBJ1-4	CAISPRGDRQNEKLFF	TGTGCCATCAGCCCGAGAGGCGACAGACAGAATGAAAAACTGTTTTTT
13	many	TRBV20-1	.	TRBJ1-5	CSARTHSNQPQHF	TGCAGTGCGCGGACACATAGCAATCAGCCCCAGCATTTT
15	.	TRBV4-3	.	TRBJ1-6	CASSQDSLTNSPLHF	TGCGCCAGCAGCCAAGATAGTCTAACCAATTCACCCCTCCACTTT
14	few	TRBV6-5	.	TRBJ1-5	CASSYGRNNQPQHF	TGTGCCAGCAGTTACGGAAGAAACAATCAGCCCCAGCATTTT
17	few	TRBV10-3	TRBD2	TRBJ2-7	CAISAGTSGPGRYEQYF	TGTGCCATCAGCGCCGGGACTAGCGGGCCCGGGAGGTACGAGCAGTACTTC
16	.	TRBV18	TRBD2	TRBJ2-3	CASSPLGTSEVDTQYF	TGTGCCAGCTCACCATTGGGGACTAGCGAGGTAGATACGCAGTATTTT
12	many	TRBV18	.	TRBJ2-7	CASSSRAGEQYF	TGTGCCAGCTCATCCCGCGCAGGCGAGCAGTACTTC
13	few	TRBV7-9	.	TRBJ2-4	CASSPASRDIQYF	TGTGCCAGCAGCCCCGCGTCTCGGGACATTCAGTACTTC
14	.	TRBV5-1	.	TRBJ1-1	CASSLDTQNTEAFF	TGCGCCAGCAGCTTGGACACGCAGAACACTGAAGCTTTCTTT
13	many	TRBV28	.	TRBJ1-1	CASSFDKNTEAFF	TGTGCCAGCAGTTTCGATAAGAACACTGAAGCTTTCTTT
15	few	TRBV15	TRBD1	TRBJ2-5	CATSSETGFRETQYF	TGTGCCACCAGCAGTGAGACAGGGTTTAGAGAGACCCAGTACTTC
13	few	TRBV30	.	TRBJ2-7	CAWSVQRAGEQYF	TGTGCCTGGAGTGTACAAAGGGCGGGCGAGCAGTACTTC
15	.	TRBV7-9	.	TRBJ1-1	CASSFKEGLGTEAFF	TGTGCCAGCAGCTTTAAGGAGGGATTGGGCACTGAAGCTTTCTTT
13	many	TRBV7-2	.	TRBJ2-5	CASSLILQETQYF	TGTGCCAGCAGCTTAATTCTTCAAGAGACCCAGTACTTC
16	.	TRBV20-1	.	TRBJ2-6	CSARDRLNSGANVLTF	TGCAGTGCTAGAGATCGCCTAAACTCTGGGGCCAACGTCCTGACTTTC
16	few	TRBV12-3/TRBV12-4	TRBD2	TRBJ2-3	CASSSPSGTRGDTQYF	TGTGCCAGCAGCTCTCCTAGCGGGACGAGAGGAGATACGCAGTATTTT
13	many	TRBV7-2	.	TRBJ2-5	CASRTEAQETQYF	TGTGCCAGCAGGACGGAAGCGCAAGAGACCCAGTACTTC
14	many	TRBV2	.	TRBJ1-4	CAGGRGATNEKLFF	TGTGCCGGCGGCCGGGGAGCAACTAATGAAAAACTGTTTTTT
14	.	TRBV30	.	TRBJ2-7	CAWSVAAVVYEQYF	TGTGCCTGGAGTGTAGCTGCTGTCGTGTACGAGCAGTACTTC
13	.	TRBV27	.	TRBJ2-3	CASTRGGTDTQYF	TGTGCCAGCACAAGGGGCGGCACAGATACGCAGTATTTT
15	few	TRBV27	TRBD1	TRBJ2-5	CASSRNRGVGETQYF	TGTGCCAGCAGTCGTAACAGGGGTGTTGGAGAGACCCAGTACTTC
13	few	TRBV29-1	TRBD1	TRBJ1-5	CSVGQGDNQPQHF	TGCAGCGTTGGACAGGGGGACAATCAGCCCCAGCATTTT
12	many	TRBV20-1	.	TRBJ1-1	CSARDEPDSAFF	TGCAGTGCTAGAGATGAGCCGGATTCCGCTTTCTTT
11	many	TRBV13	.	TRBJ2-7	CASSLFDEQYF	TGTGCCAGCAGCTTATTCGACGAGCAGTACTTC
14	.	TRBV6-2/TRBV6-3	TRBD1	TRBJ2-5	CASSRDRIQETQYF	TGTGCCAGCAGTCGGGACAGGATACAAGAGACCCAGTACTTC
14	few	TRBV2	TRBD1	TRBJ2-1	CASSEGQGAWEQFF	TGTGCCAGCAGTGAAGGACAGGGGGCTTGGGAGCAGTTCTTC
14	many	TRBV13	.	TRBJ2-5	CASSSDDLIETQYF	TGTGCCAGCAGCTCGGACGACCTGATTGAGACCCAGTACTTC
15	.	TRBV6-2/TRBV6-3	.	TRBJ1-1	CASSYGQASGTEAFF	TGTGCCAGCAGTTACGGCCAGGCCAGTGGCACTGAAGCTTTCTTT
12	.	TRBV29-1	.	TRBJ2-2	CSAERTSGELFF	TGCAGCGCCGAGAGGACGTCCGGGGAGCTGTTTTTT
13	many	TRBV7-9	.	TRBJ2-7	CASTLGEVYEQYF	TGTGCCAGCACCCTAGGGGAGGTCTACGAGCAGTACTTC
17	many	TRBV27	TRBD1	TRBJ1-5	CASSMQGALGGNQPQHF	TGTGCCAGCAGTATGCAGGGGGCGCTGGGGGGCAATCAGCCCCAGCATTTT
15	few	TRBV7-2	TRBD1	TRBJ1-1	CASSQWGLGQSKAFF	TGTGCCAGCAGCCAGTGGGGGCTGGGACAGTCCAAAGCTTTCTTT
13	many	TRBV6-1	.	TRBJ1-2	CASSRERNYGYTF	TGTGCCAGCTCCCGAGAGAGAAACTATGGCTACACCTTC
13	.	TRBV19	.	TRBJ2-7	CASSIRLDYEQYF	TGTGCCAGTAGTATCCGACTGGATTACGAGCAGTACTTC
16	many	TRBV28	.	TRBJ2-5	CASSLNRAAGGETQYF	TGTGCCAGCAGTTTAAATAGAGCGGCAGGCGGGGAGACCCAGTACTTC